The rows below give T cell receptor beta chains drawn from one sample of a study of T-cell reconstitution after alpha-beta-depleted transplantation in children. TCRdb re-called the PCR reads through MiXCR, storing one row per CDR3 protein. The profile shows around 600,000 distinct CDR3 sequences, more than 9% of them singletons. The sequences come from PBMCs from the stem cell graft donor, collected from the stem cell graft. The source is a human donor who donated a stem cell graft to a child with acute myeloid leukemia. CDR3s include the opening cysteine and the closing phenylalanine or tryptophan. Each record gives: clone size, CDR3 length, D gene, J gene, V gene, CDR3 protein, CDR3 DNA. A D gene is named only where the DNA matches it firmly. Clone size, where shown, is once, few, many, or a class for clones that have expanded.

few | 12 | - | TRBJ1-3 | TRBV6-1 | CASSDRSSTIYF | TGTGCCAGCAGTGATCGGAGTAGCACCATATATTTT
- | 14 | - | TRBJ1-4 | TRBV7-9 | CASGDTTTNEKLFF | TGTGCCAGCGGAGACACGACCACTAATGAAAAACTGTTTTTT
few | 15 | - | TRBJ2-2 | TRBV7-2 | CASSLGGGAGGELFF | TGTGCCAGCAGCTTAGGAGGCGGGGCGGGCGGGGAGCTGTTTTTT
few | 13 | - | TRBJ1-1 | TRBV12-3/TRBV12-4 | CASSRGREAEAFF | TGTGCCAGCAGCCGCGGGAGAGAAGCTGAAGCTTTCTTT
- | 16 | TRBD2 | TRBJ2-1 | TRBV4-1 | CASSQEGLDLGNEQFF | TGCGCCAGCAGCCAAGAGGGACTAGATCTGGGCAATGAGCAGTTCTTC
- | 14 | TRBD2 | TRBJ2-7 | TRBV18 | CASSPETSYYEQYF | TGTGCCAGCTCACCGGAGACTAGCTATTACGAGCAGTACTTC
- | 13 | - | TRBJ2-3 | TRBV11-2 | CASISRGADTQYF | TGTGCCAGCATTTCTAGGGGCGCAGATACGCAGTATTTT
few | 14 | - | TRBJ1-3 | TRBV18 | CASSSSRSGNTIYF | TGTGCCAGCTCTTCATCTCGCTCTGGAAACACCATATATTTT
many | 11 | - | TRBJ2-7 | TRBV11-2 | CASSFMGEQYF | TGTGCCAGCAGCTTCATGGGCGAGCAGTACTTC
few | 18 | TRBD2 | TRBJ2-5 | TRBV12-3/TRBV12-4 | CASSSGLAGGVGQETQYF | TGTGCCAGCAGCTCGGGACTAGCGGGAGGGGTCGGCCAAGAGACCCAGTACTTC